The 9 T cell receptor beta chains below were found in one sample sequenced in a study of blood T cell repertoires in COVID-19. Assay: immunoSEQ multiplex PCR; the TCRdb copy retains only in-frame clones and omits some. The sample lists about 360,000 clones; 65% to 90% were seen once. The sample comprised peripheral blood. All receptors come from an older woman with COVID-19, enrolled during active disease.

The rearrangement uses TRBV30 and TRBJ1-1, with D perhaps TRBD1 (6 bases). The CDR3 has 13 residues. The germline gives CDR1 GTSNPN, CDR2 SVGIG (reference sequence). The ends were cut back, 6 bases at V and 2 bases at J, with 13 bases in the middle. The CDR3 loop reads CACRGGSNTEAFF. As DNA, the CDR3 is TGTGCCTGCCGAGGGGGTTCCAACACTGAAGCTTTCTTT. The whole variable domain, remainder taken from reference TRBV30 and TRBJ1-1, is SQTIHQWPATLVQPVGSPLSLECTVEGTSNPNLYWYRQAAGRGLQLLFYSVGIGQISSEVPQNLSASRPQDRQFILSSKKLLLSDSGFYLCACRGGSNTEAFFGQGTRLTVV.

The gene calls are TRBV9 and TRBJ1-1; D might be TRBD1 (6 bases). The ends were cut back, 3 bases at V and 5 bases at J, with 14 bases in the middle. The CDR3 runs 14 residues. Germline V gene sequence: CDR1 SGDLS, CDR2 YYNGEE. Here the CDR3 DNA reads TGTGCCAGCAGCGACCAGATCGGGACAACTGAAGCTTTCTTT. Its translation: CASSDQIGTTEAFF.

The V gene is TRBV11-2, the J gene TRBJ1-5, with D perhaps TRBD1 (5 bases). From germline, CDR1 is SGHAT and CDR2 FQNNGV. Trimming removed 1 base at V and 2 bases at J, with 9 bases between. The CDR3 loop spans 15 amino acids. For the CDR3, the DNA is TGTGCCAGCAGCTTAGGGGGCAGGGGCAATCAGCCCCAGCATTTT. Amino acids: CASSLGGRGNQPQHF.

The chain combines TRBV2 with TRBJ2-1; D gene ambiguous. The V end was cut by 7 bases, the J end by 4 bases, with 11 bases between. Germline loops: CDR1 SNHLY, CDR2 FYNNEI. This CDR3 has 13 residues. The CDR3 nucleotides read TGTGCCAGCAACGTGGTACAGTACAATGAGCAGTTCTTC. This gives the protein CASNVVQYNEQFF.

This chain joins TRBV6-4 and TRBJ2-2; no firm D call. V lost 7 bases to trimming and J lost 7 bases, with 4 bases between them. Germline V gene sequence: CDR1 MRHNA, CDR2 SNTAGT. The CDR3 is 10 amino acids. CDR3: CASTHGELFF. In DNA, the CDR3 is TGTGCCAGCACCCACGGGGAGCTGTTTTTT.

Here the CDR3 reads CASSQGTGREQYF. In DNA form, the CDR3 reads TGCGCCAGCAGCCAAGGGACAGGGCGCGAGCAGTACTTC. The chain has TRBV4-1 and TRBJ2-7; 8 bases line up with TRBD1. CDR3 length: 13 residues. V was pared by 1 base and J by 6 bases, with 2 bases of the junction left unmatched. Germline-derived CDR1 and CDR2 are MGHRA and YSYEKL.

The V gene is TRBV5-4, the J gene TRBJ1-2; a possible D gene is TRBD1 (5 bases). CDR1 is SGHNT and CDR2 is YYREEE in the germline V gene (reference sequence). V was cut by 0 bases and J by 8 bases, with 8 bases left in between. This CDR3 contains 12 residues. The CDR3 DNA sequence: TGTGCCAGCAGCTTGGTCAGGGAAGGCTACACCTTC. As protein: CASSLVREGYTF.

The V and J genes are TRBV6-5 and TRBJ1-2, with TRBD1 as a possible D gene (6 bases). The CDR3 loop spans 12 amino acids. Trimming shortened V by 5 bases and J by 5 bases, and 9 bases separated the two germline ends. Looked up from germline, CDR1 is MNHEY and CDR2 is SVGAGI. In DNA, the CDR3 is TGTGCCAGCAGTCAACAGGGTTATGGCTACACCTTC. Encoded protein: CASSQQGYGYTF.

CDR3 DNA sequence: TGCGCCAGCAGCTTGGAATCACTAGGTCTTGCTCGGGAGCTGTTTTTT. Residues: CASSLESLGLARELFF. The J gene is TRBJ2-2, the V gene TRBV5-1, with D maybe TRBD2 (5 bases). Germline V CDR1 and CDR2: SGHRS, YFSETQ. The CDR3 consists of 16 residues. Deletions cut 0 bases from V and 9 bases from J, with 18 bases between.